This T cell receptor beta chain was identified in a study of blood T cell repertoires in COVID-19. Study at large: COVID-19 samples collected from the United States, Italy and Spain covered acute and convalescent phases. PBMCs, B-cell-depleted T cells, or T cells were the source of the cDNA or gDNA that made up the material.

Source study methods: Amplifying reference gene primers gave estimates of nucleated cell counts. Here immunoSEQ multiplex PCR was the method, and the copy in TCRdb shows in-frame clones only, minus some. V and J calls and clone size are given by that table; D and trimming were obtained from the DNA. In the table there are about 60,000 clones, approximately 90% of which are singletons. The CDR3 contains 14 residues. Germline CDR1 ENHRY, CDR2 SYGVKD. Germline trimming cut 7 bases from V and 5 bases from J; bases unmatched to any gene: 10. V is TRBV10-3 and J is TRBJ2-7, with 8 bases lining up with TRBD1. The specimen sequenced was peripheral blood. The clonotype comes from a man between 65 and 85 years old with acute or convalescent COVID-19. CDR3 coding DNA: TGTGCCATCAAACAGACAGGGGATAGCGACGAGCAGTACTTC. It is translated as CAIKQTGDSDEQYF.